Only one count was recorded for the clone carrying this TCR beta chain. This record belongs to a study of memory CD4+ T cells and cytomegalovirus serostatus. Overall study context: This sample comes from healthy Belgian adults, eight to ten CMV seropositive, 24 seronegative.

Clones were read by immunoSEQ multiplex PCR, and TCRdb kept only the in-frame ones, dropping some. The table records about 53,000 clones, 81% of them present only once. V gave up 4 bases and J gave up 2 bases, with 11 bases separating them. The CDR3 extends over 14 amino acids. Germline loops: CDR1 SGHRS, CDR2 YFSETQ. Single viable CD3+CD4+CD8-CD45RO+ cells were sorted as the memory CD4+ T cells. CMV serostatus came from serum IgG against pp150, pp28, p38, p52. Total CD4+ T cells were enriched by CD4 positive selection. The source is an adult in good health and CMV-seronegative. The specimen was memory CD4+ T cells from blood. This chain links TRBV5-1 with TRBJ2-3, with no clear D. In DNA, the CDR3 is TGCGCCAGCAGCCCGGACCGCCACACAGATACGCAGTATTTT. Translation gives CASSPDRHTDTQYF. The whole variable domain, remainder taken from reference TRBV5-1 and TRBJ2-3, is KAGVTQTPRYLIKTRGQQVTLSCSPISGHRSVSWYQQTPGQGLQFLFEYFSETQRNKGNFPGRFSGRQFSNSRSEMNVSTLELGDSALYLCASSPDRHTDTQYFGPGTRLTVL.